Listed below are T cell receptor beta chains from one sample, sequenced in a study of Tregs in tolerant kidney transplant recipients. Clones were sequenced by immunoSEQ multiplex PCR, and TCRdb holds only the in-frame ones, with some missing. The sample lists about 60,000 clones, 92% occurring once. Source: CD8+ T cells from blood, taken before the transplant. These TCRs come from a human donor who received a combined kidney and bone marrow transplant. Both conserved end residues are part of each CDR3. The order of the fields is clone size, D gene, V gene, J gene, CDR3 DNA, CDR3 protein. The D gene is left open where the match is weak. Size values are once, few and many counts, or a class for expanded clones, and some rows have none.

NA	TRBD1	TRBV28	TRBJ1-5	TGTGCCAGCAGTCCCGGGACAGGGGCTATCAATCAGCCCCAGCATTTT	CASSPGTGAINQPQHF
NA	TRBD2	TRBV7-3	TRBJ2-3	TGTGCCAGCGCGTGGGTCGGGGGGATGACAGATACGCAGTATTTT	CASAWVGGMTDTQYF
NA	TRBD2	TRBV7-6	TRBJ2-7	TGTGCCAGCAGCCCAGGGACTAGCGGTCCCTACGAGCAGTACTTC	CASSPGTSGPYEQYF
NA	TRBD1	TRBV6-5	TRBJ2-7	TGTGCCAGCAGTCACCGGACAGGCTACGAGCAGTACTTC	CASSHRTGYEQYF
NA	NA	TRBV7-6	TRBJ1-1	TGTGCCAGCAGCTTAGCTGGGAGGGCTGAAGCTTTCTTT	CASSLAGRAEAFF
NA	TRBD1	TRBV6-6	TRBJ1-1	TGTGCCAGCAGTTACTTGACAGGGACGAACACTGAAGCTTTCTTT	CASSYLTGTNTEAFF
NA	NA	TRBV15	TRBJ2-1	TGTGCCACCAGCAGAGGGGTTTTACCAGGTCCCAACAATGAGCAGTTCTTC	CATSRGVLPGPNNEQFF
NA	TRBD2	TRBV19	TRBJ2-7	TGTGCCAGTAGCTATGCAGTAGCGGGGGACTCCTACGAGCAGTACTTC	CASSYAVAGDSYEQYF
NA	NA	TRBV10-3	TRBJ2-2	TGTGCCATCAGTGAGCAGTTTAGGGGCCGGTCGAACACCGGGGAGCTGTTTTTT	CAISEQFRGRSNTGELFF
few	NA	TRBV7-9	TRBJ2-2	TGTGCCAGCAGCTTAGAATCGTCCGGGGAGCTGTTTTTT	CASSLESSGELFF
few	NA	TRBV19	TRBJ2-7	TGTGCCAGTCGACAAAAACCGACTACGTCCTACGAGCAGTACTTC	CASRQKPTTSYEQYF
NA	TRBD2	TRBV9	TRBJ2-3	TGTGCCAGCAGCGCCAGCAGACTAGCGGGGCTCACAGATACGCAGTATTTT	CASSASRLAGLTDTQYF
NA	TRBD1	TRBV28	TRBJ2-7	TGTGCCAGCAGTTTTCGGGACAGGGGGACACTCGAGCAGTACTTC	CASSFRDRGTLEQYF
NA	TRBD1	TRBV11-1	TRBJ1-1	TGTGCCAGCAGCTTAGAGACAGGGGTGAACACTGAAGCTTTCTTT	CASSLETGVNTEAFF
NA	TRBD1	TRBV19	TRBJ2-7	TGTGCCAGTAGGGCAGGGGGCTCCTACGAGCAGTACTTC	CASRAGGSYEQYF
NA	TRBD1	TRBV2	TRBJ1-2	TGTGCCAGCAGTACCGGGACAGGGGATGGCTATGGCTACACCTTC	CASSTGTGDGYGYTF
NA	NA	TRBV7-9	TRBJ2-4	TGTGCCAGCAGCTTATCTTCGACGGGAGTTGGAAACATTCAGTACTTC	CASSLSSTGVGNIQYF
once	NA	TRBV11-3	TRBJ1-1	TGTGCCAGCAGCTTAGGAGAGAACACTGAAGCTTTCTTT	CASSLGENTEAFF
NA	NA	TRBV4-3	TRBJ1-6	TGCGCCAGCAGCCGGATCGTGGGGGGTAGGGGTTCACCCCTCCACTTT	CASSRIVGGRGSPLHF
NA	TRBD1	TRBV27	TRBJ2-1	TGTGCCAGCAGTTTCTCAGGGGGCAATGAGCAGTTCTTC	CASSFSGGNEQFF
NA	NA	TRBV6-6	TRBJ2-3	TGTGCCAGCAGCTACGCGGTCCGGGGGACAGATACGCAGTATTTT	CASSYAVRGTDTQYF
NA	TRBD2	TRBV9	TRBJ2-1	TGTGCCAGCAGCGTCAGCGGGAGAGAGCAGTTCTTC	CASSVSGREQFF
NA	TRBD1	TRBV30	TRBJ1-1	TGTGCCTGTACCAAACAGGGGTCTCTGAACACTGAAGCTTTCTTT	CACTKQGSLNTEAFF
NA	TRBD2	TRBV6-5	TRBJ2-7	TGTGCCAGCACCGAAGGACTAGCGGGGAAAGGGGAGCAGTACTTC	CASTEGLAGKGEQYF
NA	TRBD2	TRBV7-9	TRBJ2-2	TGTGCCAGCAGCTCCACCGGGACTAGCGGGAGAAAAACCGGGGAGCTGTTTTTT	CASSSTGTSGRKTGELFF
NA	TRBD2	TRBV27	TRBJ2-3	TGTGCCAGCAGTTTATTTGCGGGGGGGCGTGGTACGCAGTATTTT	CASSLFAGGRGTQYF
NA	NA	TRBV19	TRBJ2-1	TGTGCCAGTAATTCGGGGTACAATGAGCAGTTCTTC	CASNSGYNEQFF
NA	TRBD1	TRBV14	TRBJ1-2	TGTGCCAGCAGCCAAGACCACGGGACAGCCTATGGCTACACCTTC	CASSQDHGTAYGYTF
NA	TRBD1	TRBV13	TRBJ1-6	TGTGCCAGCAGCTTGGGACAGGGGAACTCCCCCCTCCACTTT	CASSLGQGNSPLHF
NA	NA	TRBV4-2	TRBJ1-1	TGTGCCAGCAGCCAAGGCTCGGGGAACACTGAAGCTTTCTTT	CASSQGSGNTEAFF
NA	NA	TRBV11-3	TRBJ2-1	TGTGCCAGCAGCTCCTGGGGTAGCGGTCCCTACAATGAGCAGTTCTTC	CASSSWGSGPYNEQFF
NA	NA	TRBV11-2	TRBJ2-3	TGTGCCAGCAGCCCGGGACTGTCGGATACGCAGTATTTT	CASSPGLSDTQYF
NA	NA	TRBV12-5	TRBJ1-5	TGTGCTAGTGGTTCTCCAGGGCCCCAGCATTTT	CASGSPGPQHF
once	NA	TRBV4-1	TRBJ2-1	TGCGCCAGCAGCCACGGTCTAGCATTTGATGGCACGGAGCCGTTCTTC	CASSHGLAFDGTEPFF
NA	TRBD1	TRBV5-8	TRBJ2-3	TGTGCCAGCAGCCTTGGGACAGCTAGCACAGATACGCAGTATTTT	CASSLGTASTDTQYF
NA	NA	TRBV4-1	TRBJ2-5	TGCGCCAGCAGCCAAGATGGCCGCCAAGAGACCCAGTACTTC	CASSQDGRQETQYF
once	TRBD1	TRBV6-5	TRBJ2-1	TGTGCCAGCAGCAGAAACAGGGGCGAGCAGTTCTTC	CASSRNRGEQFF
NA	NA	TRBV11-2	TRBJ2-3	TGTGCCAGCAGCTACCTTAGCGGCTACACAGATACGCAGTATTTT	CASSYLSGYTDTQYF
NA	TRBD2	TRBV12-5	TRBJ2-7	TGTGCTAGTGGTTTGCATCCGGGACTAGCGGGAACCTACGAGCAGTACTTC	CASGLHPGLAGTYEQYF
NA	NA	TRBV27	TRBJ2-7	TGTGCCAGCAGTGATACAATCGGACAGTACGAGCAGTACTTC	CASSDTIGQYEQYF
once	TRBD1	TRBV7-2	TRBJ2-7	TGTGCCAGCAGCTCGAGGGAGGGTACCGGGACAGGGGTCTACGAGCAGTACTTC	CASSSREGTGTGVYEQYF
NA	NA	TRBV29-1	TRBJ2-7	TGCAGCGTTATGACGGGAGCCGATTACGAGCAGTACTTC	CSVMTGADYEQYF
once	NA	TRBV9	TRBJ2-5	TGTGCCAGCAGCGTAGGCGGACAGTCTAGGGAGACCCAGTACTTC	CASSVGGQSRETQYF